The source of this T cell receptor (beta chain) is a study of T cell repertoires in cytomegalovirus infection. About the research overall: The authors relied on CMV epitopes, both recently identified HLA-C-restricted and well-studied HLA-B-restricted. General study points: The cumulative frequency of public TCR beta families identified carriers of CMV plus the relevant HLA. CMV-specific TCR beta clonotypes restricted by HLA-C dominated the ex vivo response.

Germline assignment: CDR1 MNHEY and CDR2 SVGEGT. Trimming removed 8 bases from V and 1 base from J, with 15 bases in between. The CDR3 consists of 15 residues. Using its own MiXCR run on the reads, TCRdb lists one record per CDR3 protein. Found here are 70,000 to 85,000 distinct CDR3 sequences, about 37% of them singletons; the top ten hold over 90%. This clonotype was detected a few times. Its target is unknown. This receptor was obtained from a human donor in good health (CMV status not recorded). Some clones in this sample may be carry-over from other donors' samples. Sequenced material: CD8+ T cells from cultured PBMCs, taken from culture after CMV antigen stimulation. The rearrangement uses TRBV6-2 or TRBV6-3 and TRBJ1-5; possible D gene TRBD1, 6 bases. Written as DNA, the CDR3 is TGTGCCAGCTCGGGGGGGCTAGGGAGCAATCAGCCCCAGCATTTT. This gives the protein CASSGGLGSNQPQHF.